This TCR beta chain stems from a study of shared clonotypes between healthy human individuals. Study context: CD8 memory received one plate per donor, CD8 naive two, CD4 memory three and CD4 naive three.

This clone was counted a single time. Its antigen remains unidentified. Study conclusions and caveats: Read depth was anticipated to influence clonotype sharing among donors.

Naivety among CD8 cells was defined by CD45RO negativity and positive CCR7 selection, thereby excluding terminally differentiated effector memory CD45RA+ cells. Trimming took off 10 bases at V and 3 bases at J, with 14 bases between the two ends. CDR3 length equals 13 residues. Germline CDR1 and CDR2: MNHEY and SMNVEV (reference sequence). Only in-frame clones appear in the TCRdb table, and some are missing; sequencing was by immunoSEQ multiplex PCR. The top ten hold 24% of the sample, which has more than 600,000 clones, about 91% seen once. The V and J genes are TRBV27 and TRBJ2-3, with no clear D. The sequence was obtained from a man aged 30 to 45 in good health. The sequenced material came from naive CD8+ T cells sorted from blood. CDR3: CATHGQLTDTQYF. The DNA for the CDR3 is TGTGCCACCCATGGGCAGCTTACAGATACGCAGTATTTT.